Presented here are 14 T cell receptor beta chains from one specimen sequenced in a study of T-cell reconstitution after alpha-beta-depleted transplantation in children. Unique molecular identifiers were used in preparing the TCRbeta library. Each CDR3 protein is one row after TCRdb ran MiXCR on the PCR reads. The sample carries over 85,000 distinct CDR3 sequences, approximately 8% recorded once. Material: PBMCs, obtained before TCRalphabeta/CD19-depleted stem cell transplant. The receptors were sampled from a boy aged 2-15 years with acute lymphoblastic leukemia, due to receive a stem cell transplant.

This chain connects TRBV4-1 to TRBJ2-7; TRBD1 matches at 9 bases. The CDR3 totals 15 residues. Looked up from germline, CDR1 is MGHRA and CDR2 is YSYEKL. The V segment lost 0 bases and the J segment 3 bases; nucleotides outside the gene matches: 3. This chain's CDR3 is CASSQDQGQGYEQYF. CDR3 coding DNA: TGCGCCAGCAGCCAAGATCAGGGACAGGGCTACGAGCAGTACTTC.

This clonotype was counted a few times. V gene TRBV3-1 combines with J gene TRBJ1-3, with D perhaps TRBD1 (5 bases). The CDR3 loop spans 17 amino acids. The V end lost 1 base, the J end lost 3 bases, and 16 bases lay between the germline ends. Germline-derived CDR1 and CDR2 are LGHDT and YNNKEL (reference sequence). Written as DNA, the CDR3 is TGTGCCAGCAGCCAAGGGGGGGGATACAGCGTTGGAAACACCATATATTTT. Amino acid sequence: CASSQGGGYSVGNTIYF.

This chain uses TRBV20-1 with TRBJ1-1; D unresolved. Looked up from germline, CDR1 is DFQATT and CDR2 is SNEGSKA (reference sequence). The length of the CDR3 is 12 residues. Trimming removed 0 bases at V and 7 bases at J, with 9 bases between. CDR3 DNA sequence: TGCAGTGCTAGAGAACAGTATAGTGAAGCTTTCTTT. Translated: CSAREQYSEAFF.

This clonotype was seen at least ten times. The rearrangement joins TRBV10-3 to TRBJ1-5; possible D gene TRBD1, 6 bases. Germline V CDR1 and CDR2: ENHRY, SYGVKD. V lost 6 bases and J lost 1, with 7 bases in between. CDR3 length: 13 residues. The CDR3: CAIRGQSNQPQHF. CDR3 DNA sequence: TGTGCCATCAGGGGACAAAGCAATCAGCCCCAGCATTTT.

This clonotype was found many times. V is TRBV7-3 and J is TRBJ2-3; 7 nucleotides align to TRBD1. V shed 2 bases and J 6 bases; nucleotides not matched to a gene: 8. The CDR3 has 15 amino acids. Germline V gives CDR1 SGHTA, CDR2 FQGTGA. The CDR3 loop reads CASSLLLGGQDTQYF. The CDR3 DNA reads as TGTGCCAGCAGCTTACTCTTAGGGGGACAGGATACGCAGTATTTT.

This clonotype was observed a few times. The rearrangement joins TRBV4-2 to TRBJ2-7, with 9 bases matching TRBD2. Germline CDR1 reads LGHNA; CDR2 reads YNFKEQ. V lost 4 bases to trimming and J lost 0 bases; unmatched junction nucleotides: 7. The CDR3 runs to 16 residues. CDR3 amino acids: CASSPRAGGLSYEQYF. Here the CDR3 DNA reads TGTGCCAGCAGCCCCCGAGCGGGGGGCCTCTCCTACGAGCAGTACTTC.

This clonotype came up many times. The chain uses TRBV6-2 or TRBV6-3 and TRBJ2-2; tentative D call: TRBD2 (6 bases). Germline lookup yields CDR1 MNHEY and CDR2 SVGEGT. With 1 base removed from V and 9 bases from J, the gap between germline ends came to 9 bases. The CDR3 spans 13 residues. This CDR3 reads CASSYFGSRELFF. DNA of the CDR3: TGTGCCAGCAGTTACTTCGGGAGCCGGGAGCTGTTTTTT.

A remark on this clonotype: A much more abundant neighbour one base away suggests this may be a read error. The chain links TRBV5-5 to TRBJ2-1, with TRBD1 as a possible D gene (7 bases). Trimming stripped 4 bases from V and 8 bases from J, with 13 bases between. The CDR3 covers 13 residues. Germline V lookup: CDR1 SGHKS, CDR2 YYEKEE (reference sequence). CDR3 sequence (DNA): TGTGCCAGCAGCCCCGACAGGGACTATGAGCAGTTCTTC. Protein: CASSPDRDYEQFF. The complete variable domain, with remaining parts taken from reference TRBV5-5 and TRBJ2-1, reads DAGVTQSPTHLIKTRGQQVTLRCSPISGHKSVSWYQQVLGQGPQFIFQYYEKEERGRGNFPDRFSARQFPNYSSELNVNALLLGDSALYLCASSPDRDYEQFFGPGTRLTVL.

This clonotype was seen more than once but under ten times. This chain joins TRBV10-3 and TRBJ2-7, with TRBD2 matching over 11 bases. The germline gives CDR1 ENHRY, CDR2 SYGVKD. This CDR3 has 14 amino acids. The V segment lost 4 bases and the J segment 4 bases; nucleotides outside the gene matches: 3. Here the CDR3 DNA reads TGTGCCATCAGTGGGGGGACTAGCGGATACGAGCAGTACTTC. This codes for CAISGGTSGYEQYF.

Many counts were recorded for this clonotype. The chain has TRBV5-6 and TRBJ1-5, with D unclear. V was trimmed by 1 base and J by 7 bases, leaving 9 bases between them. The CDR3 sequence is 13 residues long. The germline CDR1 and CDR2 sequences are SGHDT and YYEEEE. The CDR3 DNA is TGTGCCAGCAGCTTGAAGTCGTACCAGCCCCAGCATTTT. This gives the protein CASSLKSYQPQHF.

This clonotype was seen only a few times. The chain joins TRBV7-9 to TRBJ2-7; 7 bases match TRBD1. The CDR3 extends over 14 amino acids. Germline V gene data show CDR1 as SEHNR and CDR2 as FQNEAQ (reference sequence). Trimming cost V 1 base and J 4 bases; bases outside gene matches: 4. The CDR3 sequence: CASSLEGAPYEQYF. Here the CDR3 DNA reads TGTGCCAGCAGCTTAGAGGGGGCTCCGTACGAGCAGTACTTC. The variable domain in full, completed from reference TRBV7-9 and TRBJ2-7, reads DTGVSQNPRHKITKRGQNVTFRCDPISEHNRLYWYRQTLGQGPEFLTYFQNEAQLEKSRLLSDRFSAERPKGSFSTLEIQRTEQGDSAMYLCASSLEGAPYEQYFGPGTRLTVT.

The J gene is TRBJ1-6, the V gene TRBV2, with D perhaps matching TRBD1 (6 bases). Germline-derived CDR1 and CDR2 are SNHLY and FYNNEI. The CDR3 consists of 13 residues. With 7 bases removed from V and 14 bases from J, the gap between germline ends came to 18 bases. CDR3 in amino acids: CASIRQAGGSLHF. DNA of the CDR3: TGTGCCAGCATTAGACAGGCCGGCGGGTCCCTCCACTTT. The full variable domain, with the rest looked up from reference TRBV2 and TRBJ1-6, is EPEVTQTPSHQVTQMGQEVILRCVPISNHLYFYWYRQILGQKVEFLVSFYNNEISEKSEIFDDQFSVERPDGSNFTLKIRSTKLEDSAMYFCASIRQAGGSLHFGNGTRLTVT.

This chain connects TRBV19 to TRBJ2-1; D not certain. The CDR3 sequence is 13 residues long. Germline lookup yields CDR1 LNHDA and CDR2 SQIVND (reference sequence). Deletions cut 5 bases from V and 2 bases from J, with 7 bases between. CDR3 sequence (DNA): TGTGCCAGTAGTTTCCGGACCTACAATGAGCAGTTCTTC. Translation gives CASSFRTYNEQFF.

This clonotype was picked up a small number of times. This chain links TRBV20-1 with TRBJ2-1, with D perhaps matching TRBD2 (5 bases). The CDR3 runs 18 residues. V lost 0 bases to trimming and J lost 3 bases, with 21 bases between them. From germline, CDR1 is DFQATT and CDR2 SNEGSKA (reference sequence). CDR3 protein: CSARDLGDLRVSYNEQFF. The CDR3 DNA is TGCAGTGCTAGAGATCTAGGCGATTTGAGGGTAAGCTACAATGAGCAGTTCTTC.